Below are 29 T cell receptor beta chains sequenced from a single sample in a study of blood T cell repertoires in COVID-19. Here immunoSEQ multiplex PCR was the method, and the copy in TCRdb shows in-frame clones only, minus some. The profile covers approximately 91,000 clones, with about four fifths appearing a single time and 15% to 20% taken by the ten largest. Input material: peripheral blood. All receptors come from a human donor in a cohort sampled during active COVID-19.

This chain links TRBV27 with TRBJ1-5; 7 bases align to TRBD1. From germline, CDR1 is MNHEY and CDR2 SMNVEV (reference sequence). Losses at the gene ends were 4 bases for V and 2 bases for J; bases not matched to a gene: 5. The CDR3 totals 15 residues. The CDR3 protein is CASSYTGTGNQPQHF. For the CDR3, the DNA is TGTGCCAGCAGTTATACAGGGACAGGCAATCAGCCCCAGCATTTT.

This chain uses TRBV30 with TRBJ2-7, with 8 bases aligning to TRBD1. The CDR3 spans 14 residues. CDR1 is GTSNPN and CDR2 is SVGIG in the germline V gene (reference sequence). V lost 5 bases and J lost 3; bases outside the gene matches: 9. The chain's CDR3 is CAWGRTGLLYEQYF. CDR3 bases: TGTGCCTGGGGCAGGACAGGGTTGCTCTACGAGCAGTACTTC.

The chain links TRBV5-1 to TRBJ2-2; 15 nucleotides line up with TRBD2. J was trimmed by 5 bases and V by 4 bases; bases with no gene match: 9. Germline V gene sequence: CDR1 SGHRS, CDR2 YFSETQ. CDR3 length equals 18 residues. The CDR3 loop reads CASSLPGTSGRRTGELFF. As DNA, the CDR3 is TGCGCCAGCAGCCTGCCCGGGACTAGCGGGAGGAGGACCGGGGAGCTGTTTTTT.

This chain joins TRBV3-1 (or the pseudogene TRBV3-2) and TRBJ1-1; a possible D gene is TRBD1 (6 bases). From germline, CDR1 is LGHDT and CDR2 YNNKEL (reference sequence). The V gene lost 4 bases and the J gene lost 1 base, with 13 bases spanning the gap. This CDR3 comprises 15 residues. As DNA, the CDR3 is TGTGCCAGCAGCCGACCAGGGGTCCGGAACACTGAAGCTTTCTTT. This gives the protein CASSRPGVRNTEAFF.

In nucleotides, the CDR3 is TGTGCCAGCAGCTTGAGCGGGTCTACCTACGAGCAGTACTTC. Amino acids: CASSLSGSTYEQYF. The rearrangement joins TRBV5-4 to TRBJ2-7; D is perhaps TRBD2 (6 bases). The CDR3 contains 14 residues. With 1 base removed from V and 2 bases from J, the gap between germline ends came to 10 bases. Looked up from germline, CDR1 is SGHNT and CDR2 is YYREEE (reference sequence).

The V and J genes are TRBV6-1 and TRBJ2-7, with D possibly being TRBD1 (5 bases). The CDR3 has 14 residues. Trimming pared 2 bases from V and 2 bases from J, leaving 10 bases between. The germline gives CDR1 MNHNS, CDR2 SASEGT. In DNA, the CDR3 is TGTGCCAGCAGTGAATCAGGGATACCCTACGAGCAGTACTTC. Encoded protein: CASSESGIPYEQYF.

The V gene is TRBV19, the J gene TRBJ2-7, with D perhaps matching TRBD1 (6 bases). Germline V gene lookup returns CDR1 LNHDA and CDR2 SQIVND (reference sequence). This CDR3 comprises 15 residues. V gave up 5 bases and J gave up 1 base, with 15 bases separating them. For the CDR3, the DNA is TGTGCCAGTAGTGTAACCCGGGACACATCCTACGAGCAGTACTTC. Translating gives CASSVTRDTSYEQYF. The full variable domain, its missing parts supplied by reference TRBV19 and TRBJ2-7, is DGGITQSPKYLFRKEGQNVTLSCEQNLNHDAMYWYRQDPGQGLRLIYYSQIVNDFQKGDIAEGYSVSREKKESFPLTVTSAQKNPTAFYLCASSVTRDTSYEQYFGPGTRLTVT.

This clone was seen just once. This chain connects TRBV5-1 to TRBJ2-1; D perhaps matches TRBD2 (5 bases). This CDR3 is built from 16 residues. Trimming pared 4 bases from V and 6 bases from J, leaving 20 bases between. The germline V gene encodes CDR1 SGHRS and CDR2 YFSETQ. Here the CDR3 reads CASSAPRADQTNEQFF. In DNA form, the CDR3 reads TGCGCCAGCAGCGCCCCGAGAGCGGACCAAACCAATGAGCAGTTCTTC.

CDR3 DNA: TGTGCCAGCAGCCCGGCCGGGACAGTCTACGAGCAGTACTTC. Its translation: CASSPAGTVYEQYF. The rearrangement joins TRBV28 to TRBJ2-7; 7 bases align to TRBD1. The germline CDR1 and CDR2 sequences are MDHEN and SYDVKM. After removal of 6 bases from V and 3 bases from J, the junction contained 8 bases not matched to a gene. The CDR3 loop spans 14 amino acids.

The chain recombines TRBV4-1 with TRBJ1-1; a weak D match, TRBD1 (5 bases). The V gene's germline CDR1 is MGHRA and CDR2 YSYEKL. V was shortened by 1 base and J by 5 bases, with 8 bases between the two germline ends. CDR3 length equals 13 residues. The DNA for the CDR3 is TGCGCCAGCAGCCAAGCTCGGGGGACTGAAGCTTTCTTT. Its protein is CASSQARGTEAFF.

The genes are TRBV6-5 and TRBJ2-3; tentative D call: TRBD1 (6 bases). Germline loops: CDR1 MNHEY, CDR2 SVGAGI. This CDR3 has 14 residues. The V gene lost 7 bases and the J gene lost 4 bases, with 15 bases spanning the gap. The CDR3 loop reads CASIVGAGADTQYF. The CDR3 coding sequence is TGTGCCAGCATCGTCGGAGCAGGGGCAGATACGCAGTATTTT.

The chain links TRBV20-1 to TRBJ2-7, with 7 bases fitting TRBD2. The CDR3 runs 18 residues. The ends lost 3 bases at V and 3 bases at J; junction bases unmatched: 20. Germline CDR1 reads DFQATT; CDR2 reads SNEGSKA (reference sequence). The CDR3 DNA is TGCAGTGCTAGTCCCACTTCTCCAACTCGCGGGAGTATCTACGAGCAGTACTTC. Its translation is CSASPTSPTRGSIYEQYF.

V is TRBV3-1 (or the pseudogene TRBV3-2) and J is TRBJ1-1; D is undetermined. Trimming shortened V by 2 bases and J by 5 bases, and 3 bases separated the two germline ends. CDR3 length: 11 residues. The V gene's germline CDR1 is LGHDT and CDR2 YNNKEL (reference sequence). Written as DNA, the CDR3 is TGTGCCAGCAGCCAAACTACTGAAGCTTTCTTT. Its protein product is CASSQTTEAFF.

This sequence joins TRBV3-1 (or the pseudogene TRBV3-2) and TRBJ2-7; maybe TRBD1 (5 bases). There are 14 residues in the CDR3. Germline CDR1 reads LGHDT; CDR2 reads YNNKEL (reference sequence). The V gene lost 7 bases and the J gene lost 5 bases, with 18 bases spanning the gap. The CDR3, as DNA: TGTGCCAGCATCTCAAGCACAGGTCCCAACGAGCAGTACTTC. This encodes CASISSTGPNEQYF.

The chain links TRBV10-3 to TRBJ2-1; weak D call: TRBD2 (6 bases). Germline values: CDR1 ENHRY, CDR2 SYGVKD. V shed 9 bases and J shed 5 bases, with 14 bases lying between them. CDR3 length: 13 residues. In DNA form, the CDR3 reads TGTGCCATACGGGACTTCGTAAACAATGAGCAGTTCTTC. Translated: CAIRDFVNNEQFF.

CDR3 coding DNA: TGTGCCAGCAGTGAACCGGTCCCAATTTACGGGACTCTCACAGATACGCAGTATTTT. Translating it yields CASSEPVPIYGTLTDTQYF. J is TRBJ2-3 and V is TRBV6-1, with a weak D call TRBD2 (6 bases). The CDR3 is made up of 19 amino acids. Between the trimmed V and J ends, which lost 2 bases and 2 bases, there was a span of 23 bases. CDR1 and CDR2 (germline): MNHNS, SASEGT.

The V and J genes are TRBV27 and TRBJ2-5, with TRBD1 as a possible D gene (5 bases). The CDR3 extends over 13 amino acids. Germline loops: CDR1 MNHEY, CDR2 SMNVEV (reference sequence). Trimming removed 2 bases at V and 2 bases at J, with 6 bases between. This chain's CDR3 is CASSLDRQETQYF. The CDR3 nucleotides read TGTGCCAGCAGTTTAGACAGACAAGAGACCCAGTACTTC.

V is TRBV28 and J is TRBJ2-4, with TRBD1 matching over 8 bases. The CDR3 is 14 amino acids. The V gene's germline CDR1 is MDHEN and CDR2 SYDVKM. Trimming at V came to 2 bases and at J to 4 bases, leaving 1 base not matched to a gene. The CDR3 DNA is TGTGCCAGCAGTTTAAGGACAGGGAAAAACATTCAGTACTTC. This sequence encodes CASSLRTGKNIQYF.

The rearrangement joins TRBV15 to TRBJ2-1, with TRBD2 identical over 12 bases. Germline CDR1 is LNHNV and CDR2 is YYDKDF (reference sequence). The CDR3 totals 17 residues. The V and J ends lost 3 bases and 4 bases, in that order; junction bases with no gene match: 7. CDR3 amino acids: CATSSPETSGSYNEQFF. CDR3 sequence (DNA): TGTGCCACCAGCAGCCCCGAGACTAGCGGGAGTTACAATGAGCAGTTCTTC.

The chain recombines TRBV10-3 with TRBJ2-7, with D tentatively TRBD2 (6 bases). With 8 bases removed from V and 3 bases from J, the gap between germline ends came to 11 bases. The CDR3 is made up of 12 amino acids. Germline V gene lookup returns CDR1 ENHRY and CDR2 SYGVKD. The CDR3 protein is CAIASGVYEQYF. CDR3 DNA sequence: TGTGCCATCGCCTCGGGAGTCTACGAGCAGTACTTC.

J is TRBJ2-7 and V is TRBV7-8; the match to TRBD1 covers 8 bases. The CDR3 totals 13 residues. V shed 5 bases and J 1 base; nucleotides not matched to a gene: 1. Germline CDR1 reads SGHVS; CDR2 reads FQNEAQ. The CDR3 is CASSRQGSYEQYF. The CDR3 DNA is TGTGCCAGCAGCCGACAGGGGTCCTACGAGCAGTACTTC.

The rearrangement links TRBV27 to TRBJ2-1; D unclear. Germline V CDR1 and CDR2: MNHEY, SMNVEV (reference sequence). This CDR3 has 13 amino acids. Trimming cost V 4 bases and J 5 bases, with 9 bases left between them. The CDR3 protein is CASSSRGDNEQFF. CDR3 coding DNA: TGTGCCAGCAGTTCCCGCGGTGACAATGAGCAGTTCTTC.

This chain connects TRBV30 to TRBJ1-1; TRBD1 might be the D (6 bases). Germline loops: CDR1 GTSNPN, CDR2 SVGIG (reference sequence). V lost 8 bases, J lost 3 bases, and 16 bases lay in between. The length of the CDR3 is 13 residues. The CDR3 DNA sequence: TGTGCCGCTTCGGGCTCAGGGGACACTGAAGCTTTCTTT. Protein sequence: CAASGSGDTEAFF.

V usage is TRBV19 and J usage is TRBJ1-2, with 7 bases identical to TRBD1. CDR1 and CDR2 (germline): LNHDA, SQIVND (reference sequence). J was trimmed by 3 bases and V by 6 bases; bases with no gene match: 7. There are 14 residues in the CDR3. Here the CDR3 DNA reads TGTGCCAGTAGAGGTAGGGGGCGCGACTATGGCTACACCTTC. It encodes CASRGRGRDYGYTF.

V gene TRBV28 combines with J gene TRBJ1-2; D possibly corresponds to TRBD1 (6 bases). Trimming cost V 8 bases and J 4 bases, with 14 bases left between them. This CDR3 is 13 amino acids long. CDR1 and CDR2 (germline): MDHEN, SYDVKM. CDR3 bases: TGTGCCAGCCTCAGGGGATTTCGCTATGGCTACACCTTC. This encodes CASLRGFRYGYTF.

V is TRBV6-5 and J is TRBJ2-7; 14 bases agree with TRBD2. The trim removed 7 bases at V and 4 bases at J, leaving 6 bases unmatched. The CDR3 extends over 15 amino acids. Per germline, CDR1 MNHEY and CDR2 SVGAGI. The CDR3 reads CASTRLAGGGYEQYF. The CDR3 nucleotides are TGTGCCAGCACCAGACTAGCGGGAGGGGGATACGAGCAGTACTTC.

V gene TRBV6-5 combines with J gene TRBJ1-2; TRBD1 is a possible D gene (5 bases). Germline CDR1 is MNHEY and CDR2 is SVGAGI. The CDR3 extends over 15 amino acids. V was shortened by 1 base and J by 8 bases, with 17 bases between the two germline ends. CDR3 DNA sequence: TGTGCCAGCAGTTACTTGGGCAGGGCAGAGGAAGGCTACACCTTC. It specifies CASSYLGRAEEGYTF.

The rearrangement links TRBV5-5 to TRBJ1-2; D perhaps matches TRBD1 (5 bases). CDR3 size: 17 residues. The V gene lost 0 bases and the J gene lost 3 bases, with 18 bases spanning the gap. Germline-derived CDR1 and CDR2 are SGHKS and YYEKEE (reference sequence). CDR3 protein: CASSLAVRPGPDYGYTF. DNA for the CDR3: TGTGCCAGCAGCTTGGCCGTTAGACCAGGGCCTGACTATGGCTACACCTTC.

This rearrangement joins TRBV4-1 to TRBJ2-7; 7 bases fit TRBD2. The CDR3 is 16 residues long. Germline V gene lookup returns CDR1 MGHRA and CDR2 YSYEKL. J was trimmed by 4 bases and V by 0 bases; bases with no gene match: 9. CDR3 sequence (DNA): TGCGCCAGCAGCCAAGATGTGCGGGAGAGGATGTACGAGCAGTACTTC. This codes for CASSQDVRERMYEQYF.